The 13 T cell receptor beta chains in this list originate from one sample, sequenced in a study of pediatric ulcerative colitis. The rectum was sampled with one to two pinch biopsies at colonoscopy. The assay was immunoSEQ multiplex PCR, and TCRdb's table has in-frame clones only and misses some. Among more than 10,000 clones listed, roughly three quarters were seen once. The sequencing sample was made of gut tissue. Source of these receptors: a boy aged 5-17 years who was a control in a study of pediatric ulcerative colitis.

In DNA form, the CDR3 reads TGTGCCAGCAGCCAAGGGACGGGAAATGAAAAACTGTTTTTT. Residues: CASSQGTGNEKLFF. The chain joins TRBV4-2 to TRBJ1-4; the D is unclear. From germline, CDR1 is LGHNA and CDR2 YNFKEQ. The ends were cut back, 1 base at V and 5 bases at J, with 8 bases in the middle. The CDR3 runs 14 residues.

This rearrangement joins TRBV6-5 to TRBJ1-1; D ambiguous. The CDR3 loop spans 10 amino acids. CDR1 is MNHEY, CDR2 SVGAGI, per germline. Trimming took off 2 bases at V and 5 bases at J, with 0 bases between the two ends. CDR3 DNA sequence: TGTGCCAGCAGTTACACTGAAGCTTTCTTT. It is translated as CASSYTEAFF.

The V call is TRBV15, the J call TRBJ2-1; 12 nucleotides agree with TRBD2. V lost 1 base, J lost 9 bases, and 10 bases stayed unmatched. This CDR3 comprises 17 residues. Germline CDR1 and CDR2: LNHNV and YYDKDF (reference sequence). DNA of the CDR3: TGTGCCACCAGCAGAGCTCCGACTAGCGGGAGAGTTTTTGAGCAGTTCTTC. Its translation: CATSRAPTSGRVFEQFF.

This clone was seen once. This chain uses TRBV21-1 with TRBJ2-7; the table's D gene call, TRBD2, was not cross checked with the DNA. TRBV21-1 is a pseudogene locus. The CDR3 spans 16 residues. The CDR3 bases are TGTGCCAGCAGCAAAGAGGGCGGGCTAGCGGGAGCCGAGCAGTACTTC. Its protein is CASSKEGGLAGAEQYF.

This sequence joins TRBV20-1 and TRBJ2-5; D gene uncertain. The CDR3 is made up of 10 amino acids. The germline V and J ends were trimmed by 3 bases and 5 bases, with 4 bases remaining between them. From germline, CDR1 is DFQATT and CDR2 SNEGSKA (reference sequence). The CDR3 DNA sequence: TGCAGTGCTAGGGTGGAGACCCAGTACTTC. This sequence encodes CSARVETQYF.

This chain connects TRBV7-3 to TRBJ2-1, with no clear D. V lost 4 bases and J 5 bases, leaving 18 bases between the germline ends. Germline CDR1 and CDR2: SGHTA and FQGTGA. The CDR3 spans 16 residues. The CDR3 DNA reads TGTGCCAGCAGCTCACAATCCGGGTCCACTAACAATGAGCAGTTCTTC. This encodes CASSSQSGSTNNEQFF.

The chain is built from TRBV5-1 and TRBJ1-4; no definite D call. The CDR3 has 13 residues. Trimming stripped 0 bases from V and 8 bases from J, with 8 bases between. Germline V gene data show CDR1 as SGHRS and CDR2 as YFSETQ. The chain's CDR3 is CASSLGNGEKLFF. CDR3 coding DNA: TGCGCCAGCAGCTTGGGGAACGGGGAAAAACTGTTTTTT.

This clone has just a few counts. This chain uses TRBV6-5 with TRBJ1-1; TRBD1 might be the D (6 bases). CDR1 and CDR2 from the germline V gene are MNHEY and SVGAGI. This CDR3 has 14 amino acids. Deletions cut 0 bases from V and 12 bases from J, with 17 bases between. This CDR3 reads CASSYSALSGHTFF. CDR3 bases: TGTGCCAGCAGTTACTCGGCCCTATCGGGACATACTTTCTTT.

The chain couples TRBV9 to TRBJ2-2, with a possible D match to TRBD2 (6 bases). V dropped 4 bases and J dropped 4 bases, with 14 bases sitting between them. In germline, CDR1 is SGDLS, CDR2 YYNGEE. This CDR3 has 15 amino acids. The CDR3 loop is CASSPSGGRTGELFF. The CDR3 DNA follows: TGTGCCAGCAGCCCGAGTGGAGGGCGCACCGGGGAGCTGTTTTTT.

V is TRBV7-8 and J is TRBJ2-1; D is uncertain. Germline CDR1 and CDR2: SGHVS and FQNEAQ. This CDR3 spans 13 amino acids. V gave up 1 base and J gave up 8 bases, with 9 bases separating them. CDR3 sequence reads: CASSLGEGDEQFF. The CDR3 DNA is TGTGCCAGCAGCTTAGGGGAAGGCGATGAGCAGTTCTTC.

In its sample, this clone was seen a few times. This rearrangement joins TRBV9 to TRBJ2-3, with no clear D. Germline V gene data show CDR1 as SGDLS and CDR2 as YYNGEE. The CDR3 is made up of 15 amino acids. V lost 0 bases and J 1 base, leaving 9 bases between the germline ends. CDR3 nucleotide sequence: TGTGCCAGCAGCGTAGGAGACGCTGGCACAGATACGCAGTATTTT. Translated, it gives CASSVGDAGTDTQYF.

The chain couples TRBV5-4 to TRBJ2-1, with D tentatively TRBD2 (5 bases). V lost 4 bases and J 2 bases, leaving 13 bases between the germline ends. CDR3 length equals 15 residues. Per germline, CDR1 SGHNT and CDR2 YYREEE (reference sequence). CDR3 amino acids: CASSQGLGTYNEQFF. CDR3 DNA: TGTGCCAGCAGCCAAGGACTGGGAACCTACAATGAGCAGTTCTTC.

The V and J genes are TRBV9 and TRBJ2-5; D is unresolved. The V end was cut by 4 bases, the J end by 2 bases, with 15 bases between. CDR3 size: 15 residues. Looked up from germline, CDR1 is SGDLS and CDR2 is YYNGEE. CDR3 region: CASSRTHGRQETQYF. The DNA of the CDR3 is TGTGCCAGCAGCAGAACCCACGGGCGGCAAGAGACCCAGTACTTC.